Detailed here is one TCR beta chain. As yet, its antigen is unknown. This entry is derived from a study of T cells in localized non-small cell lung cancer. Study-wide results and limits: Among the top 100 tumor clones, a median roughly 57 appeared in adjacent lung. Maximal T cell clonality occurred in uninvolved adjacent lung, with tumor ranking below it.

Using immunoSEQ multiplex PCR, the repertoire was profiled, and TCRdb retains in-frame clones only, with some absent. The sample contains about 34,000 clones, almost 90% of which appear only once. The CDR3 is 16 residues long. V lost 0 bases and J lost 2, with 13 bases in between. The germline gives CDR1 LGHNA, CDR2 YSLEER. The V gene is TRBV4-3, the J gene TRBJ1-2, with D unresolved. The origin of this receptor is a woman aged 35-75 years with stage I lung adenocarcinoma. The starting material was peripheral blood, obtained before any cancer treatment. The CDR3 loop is CASSQDFAALNYGYTF. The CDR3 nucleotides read TGCGCCAGCAGCCAAGATTTCGCAGCTCTAAACTATGGCTACACCTTC.